This record concerns one TCR beta chain sequence. The antigen remains undetermined. V lost 5 bases to trimming and J lost 3 bases, with 13 bases between them. Germline CDR1 and CDR2: SNHLY and FYNNEI. The CDR3 runs 14 residues. The entry originates in a study of cytomegalovirus exposure and HLA in healthy donors. Primers: 60 Vbeta forward and 13 Jbeta reverse. Measured with immunoSEQ multiplex PCR; TCRdb has only the in-frame clones, and not every one. The sample has about 90,000 clones, 65% to 85% seen once; the top ten hold around a fifth. Whole-study findings and limits: Being indistinguishable, some V segments were excluded, TRBV6-2 and TRBV6-3 among them.

The origin of this receptor is a woman aged 55-75 years in good health and CMV-seropositive. Sequences were obtained from PBMCs. This rearrangement joins TRBV2 to TRBJ1-2, with D perhaps matching TRBD1 (6 bases). The CDR3 reads CASSRGGAYYGYTF. The DNA of the CDR3 is TGTGCCAGCAGTCGGGGGGGCGCTTACTATGGCTACACCTTC. Together with reference TRBV2 and TRBJ1-2, the CDR3 gives the full variable domain: EPEVTQTPSHQVTQMGQEVILRCVPISNHLYFYWYRQILGQKVEFLVSFYNNEISEKSEIFDDQFSVERPDGSNFTLKIRSTKLEDSAMYFCASSRGGAYYGYTFGSGTRLTVV.